The clone carrying this TCR beta chain was recorded only once. The record originates from a study of cytomegalovirus exposure and HLA in healthy donors. Study-level information: Most genotyped donors, around four fifths of about 400, had Caucasian-associated genetic ancestry.

Germline trimming cut 0 bases from V and 5 bases from J; bases unmatched to any gene: 12. This CDR3 region has 18 residues. Germline lookup yields CDR1 MGHRA and CDR2 YSYEKL. A multiplex PCR was run with 60 Vbeta primers and 13 Jbeta primers. Original processing notes: There were tens of millions of unique TCR beta chains by a later count, and 10 million to 12 million of them were shared. Some clones are missing from TCRdb's copy, which holds only in-frame ones; the method was immunoSEQ multiplex PCR. V, J and clone size were drawn from that table, and D and trimming were deduced from the DNA. The table lists 85,000 to 110,000 clones, around 66% of them singletons.

This sequence was found in a woman in her 50s in good health and CMV-seronegative. Specimen: PBMCs. The chain links TRBV4-1 to TRBJ1-5, with TRBD1 matching 8 bases. The CDR3 spells CASSQDPRNRGGYQPQHF. The CDR3 DNA reads as TGCGCCAGCAGCCAAGATCCCAGGAACAGGGGGGGGTATCAGCCCCAGCATTTT.